These T cell receptor beta chains were read from a single sample in a study of beta chain features in type 1 diabetes. Clones were read by immunoSEQ multiplex PCR, and TCRdb kept only the in-frame ones, dropping some. The sample records 200,000 to 300,000 clones, approximately 11% being singletons. The sample taken for sequencing was naive CD4+ T cells from blood. These receptors all come from a man under 40 with type 1 diabetes. CDR3s include the opening cysteine and the closing phenylalanine or tryptophan. A D gene is named only where the DNA matches it firmly. For some rows the clone size is stated as once, few or many, or as a class when expanded; others skip it.

V gene,clone size,J gene,D gene,CDR3 DNA,CDR3 protein
TRBV6-1,NA,TRBJ1-1,NA,TGTGCCAGCAGTGAACAGGGGATGAACACTGAAGCTTTCTTT,CASSEQGMNTEAFF
TRBV9,few,TRBJ2-7,TRBD2,TGTGCCAGCAGCGTAGACGGGGGGTGGTACGAGCAGTACTTC,CASSVDGGWYEQYF
TRBV5-4,few,TRBJ2-3,NA,TGTGCCAGCAGCACCCAGCTTAGCGAGGATACGCAGTATTTT,CASSTQLSEDTQYF
TRBV11-2,NA,TRBJ2-3,NA,TGTGCCAGCAGCTTACAGCGGCGCGGCACAGATACGCAGTATTTT,CASSLQRRGTDTQYF
TRBV14,NA,TRBJ2-6,NA,TGTGCCAGCAGCCACGGGCAGGGCCCATTATGGGCCAACGTCCTGACTTTC,CASSHGQGPLWANVLTF
TRBV29-1,few,TRBJ2-1,NA,TGCAGCGGTGAACTTCGGGGTCCTGAGCAGTTCTTC,CSGELRGPEQFF
TRBV7-9,few,TRBJ1-5,TRBD1,TGTGCCAGCAGCCTCCCGCAGGGACAGGGCGAGCCCCAGCATTTT,CASSLPQGQGEPQHF
TRBV7-9,few,TRBJ1-5,NA,TGTGCCAGCAGCTTCCGAGGACAGCCCCAGCATTTT,CASSFRGQPQHF
TRBV6-5,NA,TRBJ2-5,NA,TGTGCCAGCAGTGAACTGGGAGAAACCCAGTACTTC,CASSELGETQYF
TRBV9,NA,TRBJ2-1,NA,TGTGCCAGCAGCGTTCAACTAGATGAGCAGTTCTTC,CASSVQLDEQFF
TRBV4-1,few,TRBJ1-5,NA,TGCGCCAGCAGCCAAGATTCTGGCAGGATCCCATTCTCCAATAGCAATCAGCCCCAGCATTTT,CASSQDSGRIPFSNSNQPQHF
TRBV7-2,few,TRBJ2-2,TRBD1,TGTGCCAGCAGCCCCCAGTCGGGACAGGGGGCCGGGGAGCTGTTTTTT,CASSPQSGQGAGELFF
TRBV11-2,few,TRBJ2-3,TRBD2,TGTGCCAGCAGCCCCCTCGGGGGGGGCACAGATACGCAGTATTTT,CASSPLGGGTDTQYF
TRBV11-2,NA,TRBJ2-1,TRBD1,TGTGCCAGCAGCTTAGGGACAGGGGGAAATGAGCAGTTCTTC,CASSLGTGGNEQFF
TRBV5-6,few,TRBJ2-5,TRBD1,TGTGCCAGCAGCTCAGGACAGGTCAAAGAGACCCAGTACTTC,CASSSGQVKETQYF